This TCR beta chain derives from a study of T cells in Graves' hyperthyroidism and ophthalmopathy (dated by TCRdb to about 2019). Context from the whole study: Peripheral blood was collected at initial diagnosis, before any treatment. To identify TCR V-J signatures that set the groups apart, the researchers used a discovery cohort of 100 patients, made up of some 41 with Graves' ophthalmopathy and 57 with stable Graves' hyperthyroidism. Whether ophthalmopathy could be predicted prospectively was tested in an independent validation cohort made up of about 18 hyperthyroidism patients plus 17 patients who later progressed to ophthalmopathy. The 75 to 100 discovery patients were divided at random into training and test sets in a 7:3 ratio. In addition, the study compared T-cell repertoires in thyroid tissue and in blood from several Graves' hyperthyroidism patients. Following sampling, methimazole starting at 30 mg daily was given to hyperthyroidism patients, and high-dose intravenous methylprednisolone was given to ophthalmopathy patients. The paper describes TCR Vbeta CDR3 sequencing of 120 to 150 peripheral blood samples, made up of 43 ophthalmopathy patients, roughly 75 hyperthyroidism patients and 17 progressor patients.

A patient counted as having stable Graves' hyperthyroidism if no progression to ophthalmopathy occurred over 18 months of follow-up. The hyperthyroidism patients were between 18 and 65 years old and newly diagnosed, with a disease duration of less than 2 months. Exclusion was applied to patients with uncontrolled infections, other autoimmune diseases, pregnancy or lactation. Diagnoses were based on clinical symptoms, serum thyroxine and TRAb, thyroid ultrasound and orbital computed tomography. PBMCs were isolated from approximately 10 ml of fresh peripheral blood by Ficoll-Paque density gradient centrifugation. Trizol reagent was used to extract total RNA, and RNA quality was then checked on an Agilent 2100 Bioanalyzer. From the cysteine through the phenylalanine, the CDR3 covers 13 amino acids. Here the CDR3 DNA is all that survives: 39 bases in frame from base 1. V is shortened by 2 bases, J by 3 bases, and the region joining them spans 8 bases.

Many counts were recorded for this clonotype. The target of this receptor is not known. No base-level quality is on record; no much larger clone is a single base apart. What the authors observed across the whole study: Sample size was not statistically predetermined, and investigators were not blinded to group allocation. Blood samples also contained most of the expanded thyroid clonotypes (frequency above 0.001), which suggests that blood repertoires may reflect thyroid immune responses. In validation, the model predicted progression to ophthalmopathy with 55% to 71% sensitivity and about 72% specificity, a median of about 6 months before onset. A 13 V-J signature model separated ophthalmopathy from stable hyperthyroidism, with 87.88% sensitivity and 81.08% specificity in cross-validation and 80%/75% in testing.

The TCR beta CDR3 regions were amplified from RNA transcripts. For the first round of RT-PCR on the TCR CDR3, the HTBI primer set was used together with the Qiagen OneStep RT-PCR kit. Libraries were constructed in a second round of multiplex PCR, after which size selection and purification were performed. The libraries were sequenced on an Illumina HiSeq2000 using paired-end 100 bp reads. The source study handled its data this way. Raw data were processed with SOAPnuke, discarding reads with adapters, uncalled bases, mean Phred below 15, or no exact constant-primer or identifier match. COPE v1.2.5 was used to merge high-quality paired reads, and clonotypes were defined as unique nucleotide sequences. MiTCR v1.1 was used to align clonotypes to the IMGT TRBV, TRBD and TRBJ reference segments. Only V-J combinations with frequency above 0.0001, covering approximately 99% of repertoires, were analysed. The TCS score was defined as the ratio of F50 (clonal expansion) to E x V (chaos), calculated using BLOSUM62-based TCRdist between CDR3 peptides within each V-J. Welch's t-statistics and random forest reduced around 510 V-J features to about 13, which were used in a naive Bayes classifier (R e1071). TCRdb reprocessing: public reads trimmed at Q25 with fastp, clones called with MiXCR, in-frame beta chains kept. Rows with a matching CDR3 protein are joined into one entry that keeps the most common DNA and genes. TCRdb assigned the V and J calls; the authors' analysis was not used. A total of 550,000 to 800,000 distinct CDR3 sequences appear in this sample, approximately 15% of them only once. The ten top clones hold around 15% of the sample.

This receptor chain uses TRBV12-3 or TRBV12-4 and TRBJ2-7; the D gene cannot be named for sure. The sample comprised blood. This receptor was taken from a man aged 50-60 years with Graves' hyperthyroidism. The CDR3: CASSLLTYYEQYF. The DNA sequence follows: TGTGCCAGCAGTTTACTCACGTACTACGAGCAGTACTTC.